This T cell receptor beta chain was recovered during a study of T cell repertoires in ileal Crohn's disease. Across the study: Operated complications were stricturing disease (approximately 61%) and penetrating disease (about 40%). At postoperative colonoscopy, neoterminal ileum biopsies were taken as M6.

Notes on this clone: What it recognizes is unknown.

Study observations and caveats: Compared with CD4 T cells, sorted CD8 cells carried more expanded clones.

Per sample, about 480 nanograms of biopsy DNA were TCRB immunosequenced. The table came from immunoSEQ multiplex PCR; TCRdb's copy has only in-frame clones and leaves some out. The sample contains approximately 2,500 clones, approximately 70% of which appear only once. The CDR3 extends over 15 amino acids. V trimming: 6 bases; J trimming: 1 base; junction bases outside the gene matches: 6. The germline V gene encodes CDR1 MNHEY and CDR2 SVGAGI. As for time point: neoterminal ileum biopsy at postoperative endoscopy, about 6 months after surgery. This receptor was identified in an adult with Crohn's disease. V gene TRBV6-5 combines with J gene TRBJ1-1, with 9 bases that match TRBD1. The specimen sequenced was ileal tissue. The CDR3 region is CASRKNRGPNTEAFF. As DNA, the CDR3 is TGTGCCAGCAGAAAGAACAGGGGGCCGAACACTGAAGCTTTCTTT.